The present entry profiles one TCR beta chain with its context. The CDR3 runs 11 residues. CDR1 is MNHEY, CDR2 SMNVEV, per germline (reference sequence). Trimming took off 5 bases at V and 3 bases at J, with 5 bases between the two ends. This record comes from a study of control samples from healthy donors and cancer patients. The protocol was immunoSEQ multiplex PCR, while the TCRdb copy is restricted to in-frame clones and leaves out a portion. This sample yields 100,000 to 150,000 clones, of which over 85% are seen a single time; over 6.5% belongs to the top ten. What was sequenced was PBMCs. The origin of this receptor is a man in his fifties with head and neck cancer. The V gene is TRBV27, the J gene TRBJ2-7, with unresolved D. The CDR3 reads CASSKGYEQYF. The DNA for the CDR3 is TGTGCCAGCAGTAAGGGCTACGAGCAGTACTTC.